This T cell receptor beta chain was identified during a study of T-cell reconstitution after alpha-beta-depleted transplantation in children. Whole-study results and caveats: About two months after transplant, alpha-beta T cells reportedly came from several hundred expanded graft clones. At one year after transplant, newly produced T cells mostly accounted for T-cell counts and diversity.

A library of TCRbeta sequences, prepared with unique molecular identifiers, was generated. TCRdb re-called the PCR reads with MiXCR, one entry per CDR3 protein. This sample has 500,000 or so distinct CDR3 sequences, with about 10% found just once. There are 14 residues in the CDR3. V lost 1 base to trimming and J lost 6 bases, with 13 bases between them. Germline-derived CDR1 and CDR2 are KGHSH and LQKENI. As concerns this clonotype: Its antigen is unknown.

This chain uses TRBV18 with TRBJ2-7; maybe TRBD2 (5 bases). The origin of this receptor is a female patient between 2 and 15 years old who had a stem cell transplant for aplastic anemia, so the T cells may come from the graft donor. The material was PBMCs, mostly from graft donor cells, obtained 180 days after TCRalphabeta/CD19-depleted stem cell transplant. The CDR3 loop is CASSPREGSPEQYF. CDR3 sequence (DNA): TGTGCCAGCTCACCACGGGAAGGGAGCCCCGAGCAGTACTTC. The variable domain in full, with the rest retrieved from reference TRBV18 and TRBJ2-7, is NAGVMQNPRHLVRRRGQEARLRCSPMKGHSHVYWYRQLPEEGLKFMVYLQKENIIDESGMPKERFSAEFPKEGPSILRIQQVVRGDSAAYFCASSPREGSPEQYFGPGTRLTVT.